Presented here are 4 T cell receptor beta chains from one specimen sequenced in a study of T-cell memory formation after mild COVID-19. Using its own MiXCR run on the 5' RACE reads, TCRdb lists one record per CDR3 protein. The top ten clones hold 20% to 25% of a sample with 400,000 to 500,000 distinct CDR3 sequences, roughly 18% of them seen once. The sequenced sample consisted of PBMCs or a T cell subset sorted from them (not recorded which). These receptors all come from a man in his late teens or twenties who had mild COVID-19 (a few samples of this study predate the infection). Cell type and time point are not known.

There are many counts of this clonotype. V gene TRBV7-2 combines with J gene TRBJ2-3; 13 positions agree with TRBD2. Germline trimming cut 8 bases from V and 3 bases from J; bases unmatched to any gene: 5. Germline V gene sequence: CDR1 SGHTA, CDR2 FQGNSA. CDR3 size: 15 residues. CDR3 protein: CASGTSGGGTDTQYF. CDR3 in DNA: TGTGCCAGCGGTACTAGCGGGGGGGGAACAGATACGCAGTATTTT.

The chain is built from TRBV7-9 and TRBJ2-1; D may correspond to TRBD1 or TRBD2 (5 bases each). V dropped 2 bases and J dropped 4 bases, with 18 bases sitting between them. CDR3 size: 17 residues. Germline CDR1 is SEHNR and CDR2 is FQNEAQ (reference sequence). The CDR3 region has the DNA TGTGCCAGCAGCTTACCTACGGGGCTTGCGATTTACAATGAGCAGTTCTTC. This sequence encodes CASSLPTGLAIYNEQFF.

This clonotype appeared a few times. V is TRBV6-4 and J is TRBJ1-5; TRBD1 might be the D (5 bases). This CDR3 has 18 amino acids. V shed 2 bases and J shed 2 bases, with 19 bases lying between them. Germline lookup yields CDR1 MRHNA and CDR2 SNTAGT. The CDR3 loop is CASSDIGRVGCGNQPQHF. The CDR3 DNA is TGTGCCAGCAGTGACATCGGCAGGGTAGGATGCGGCAATCAGCCCCAGCATTTT.

The J gene is TRBJ2-5, the V gene TRBV21-1; the D segment call TRBD1 is taken from the table without a DNA check. TRBV21-1 is shown as a pseudogene. This CDR3 region has 14 residues. The CDR3 sequence: CASSKGTDQETQYF. Written as DNA, the CDR3 is TGTGCCAGCAGCAAAGGGACAGACCAAGAGACCCAGTACTTC.